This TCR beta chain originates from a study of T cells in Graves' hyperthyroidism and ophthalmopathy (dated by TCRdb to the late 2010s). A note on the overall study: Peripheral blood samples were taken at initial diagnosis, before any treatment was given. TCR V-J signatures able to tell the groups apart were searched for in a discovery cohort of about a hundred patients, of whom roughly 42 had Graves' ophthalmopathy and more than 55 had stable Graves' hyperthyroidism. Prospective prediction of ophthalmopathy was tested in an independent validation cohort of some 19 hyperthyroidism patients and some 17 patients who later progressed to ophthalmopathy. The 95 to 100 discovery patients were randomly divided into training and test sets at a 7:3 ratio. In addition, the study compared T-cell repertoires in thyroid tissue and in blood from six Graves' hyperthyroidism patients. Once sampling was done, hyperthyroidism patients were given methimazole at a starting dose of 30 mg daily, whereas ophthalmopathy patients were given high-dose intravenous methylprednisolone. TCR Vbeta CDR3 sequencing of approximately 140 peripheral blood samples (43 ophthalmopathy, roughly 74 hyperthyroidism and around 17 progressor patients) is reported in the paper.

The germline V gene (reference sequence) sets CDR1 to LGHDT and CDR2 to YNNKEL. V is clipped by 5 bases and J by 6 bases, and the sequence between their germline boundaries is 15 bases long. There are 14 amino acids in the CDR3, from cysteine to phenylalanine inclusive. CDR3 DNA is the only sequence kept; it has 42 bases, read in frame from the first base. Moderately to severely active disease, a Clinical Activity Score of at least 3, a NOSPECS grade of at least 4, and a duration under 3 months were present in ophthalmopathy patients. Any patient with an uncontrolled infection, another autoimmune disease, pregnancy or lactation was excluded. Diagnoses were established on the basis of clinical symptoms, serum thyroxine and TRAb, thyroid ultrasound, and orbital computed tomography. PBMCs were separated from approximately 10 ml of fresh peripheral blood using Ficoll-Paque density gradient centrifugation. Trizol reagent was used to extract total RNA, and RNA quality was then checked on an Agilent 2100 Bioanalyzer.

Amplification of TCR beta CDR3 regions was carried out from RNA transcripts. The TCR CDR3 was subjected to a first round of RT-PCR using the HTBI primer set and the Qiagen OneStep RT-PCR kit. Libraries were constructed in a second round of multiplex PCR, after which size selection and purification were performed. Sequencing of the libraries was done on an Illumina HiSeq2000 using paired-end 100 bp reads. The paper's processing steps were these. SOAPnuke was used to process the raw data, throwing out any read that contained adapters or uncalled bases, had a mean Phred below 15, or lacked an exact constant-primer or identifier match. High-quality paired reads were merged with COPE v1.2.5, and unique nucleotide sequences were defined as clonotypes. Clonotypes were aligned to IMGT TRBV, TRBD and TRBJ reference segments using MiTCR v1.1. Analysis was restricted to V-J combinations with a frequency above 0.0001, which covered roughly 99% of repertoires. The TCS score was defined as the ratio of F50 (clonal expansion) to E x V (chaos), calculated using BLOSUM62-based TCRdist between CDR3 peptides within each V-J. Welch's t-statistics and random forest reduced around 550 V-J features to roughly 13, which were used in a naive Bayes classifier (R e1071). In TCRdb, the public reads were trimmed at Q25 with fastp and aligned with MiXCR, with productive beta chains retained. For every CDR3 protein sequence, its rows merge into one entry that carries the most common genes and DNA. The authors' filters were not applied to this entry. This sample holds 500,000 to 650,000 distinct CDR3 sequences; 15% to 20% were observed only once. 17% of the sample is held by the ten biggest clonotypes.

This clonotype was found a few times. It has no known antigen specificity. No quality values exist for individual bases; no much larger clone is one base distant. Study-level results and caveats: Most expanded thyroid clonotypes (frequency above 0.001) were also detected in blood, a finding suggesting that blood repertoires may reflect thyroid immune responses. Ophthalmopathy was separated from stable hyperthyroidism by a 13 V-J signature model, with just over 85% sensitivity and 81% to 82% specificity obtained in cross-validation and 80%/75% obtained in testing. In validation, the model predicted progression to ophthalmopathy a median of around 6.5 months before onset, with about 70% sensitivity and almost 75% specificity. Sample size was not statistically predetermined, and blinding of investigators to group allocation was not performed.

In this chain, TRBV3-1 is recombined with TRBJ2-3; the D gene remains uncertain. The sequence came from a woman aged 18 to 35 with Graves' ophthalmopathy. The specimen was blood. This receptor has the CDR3 CASSVGLTSDTQYF. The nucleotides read TGTGCCAGCAGCGTAGGGCTGACGTCCGATACGCAGTATTTT.